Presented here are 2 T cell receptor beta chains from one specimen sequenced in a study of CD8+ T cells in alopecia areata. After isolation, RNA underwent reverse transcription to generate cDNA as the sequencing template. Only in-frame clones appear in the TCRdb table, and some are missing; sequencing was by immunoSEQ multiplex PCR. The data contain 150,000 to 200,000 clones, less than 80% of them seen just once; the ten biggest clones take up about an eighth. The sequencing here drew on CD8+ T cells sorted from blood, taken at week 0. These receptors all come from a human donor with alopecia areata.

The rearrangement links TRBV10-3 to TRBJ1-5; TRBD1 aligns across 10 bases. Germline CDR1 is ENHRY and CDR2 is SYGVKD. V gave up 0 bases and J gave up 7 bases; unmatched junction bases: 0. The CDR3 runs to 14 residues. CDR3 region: CAISESGQGQPQHF. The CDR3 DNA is TGTGCCATCAGTGAGTCGGGACAGGGGCAGCCCCAGCATTTT.

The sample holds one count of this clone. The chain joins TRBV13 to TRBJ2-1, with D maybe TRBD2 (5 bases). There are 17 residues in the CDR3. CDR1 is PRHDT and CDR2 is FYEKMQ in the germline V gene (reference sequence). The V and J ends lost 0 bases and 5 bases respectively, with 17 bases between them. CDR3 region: CASSLGQRPLTNNEQFF. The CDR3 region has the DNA TGTGCCAGCAGCTTAGGTCAGCGGCCACTCACAAACAATGAGCAGTTCTTC.